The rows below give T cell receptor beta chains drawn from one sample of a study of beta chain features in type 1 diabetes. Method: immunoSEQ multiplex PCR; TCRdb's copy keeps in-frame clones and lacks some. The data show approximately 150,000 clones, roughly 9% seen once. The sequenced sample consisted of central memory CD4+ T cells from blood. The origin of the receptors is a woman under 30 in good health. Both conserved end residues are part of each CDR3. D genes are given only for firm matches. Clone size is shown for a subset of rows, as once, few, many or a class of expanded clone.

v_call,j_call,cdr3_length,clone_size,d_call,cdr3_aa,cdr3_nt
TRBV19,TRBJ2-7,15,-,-,CASSGSGHRSYEQYF,TGTGCCAGTAGTGGGTCAGGACATCGCTCCTACGAGCAGTACTTC
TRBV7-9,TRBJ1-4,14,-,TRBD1,CASSWGQGGEKLFF,TGTGCCAGCAGCTGGGGACAGGGGGGTGAAAAACTGTTTTTT
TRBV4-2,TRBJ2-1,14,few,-,CASSQRDFDNEQFF,TGTGCCAGCAGCCAACGGGACTTCGACAATGAGCAGTTCTTC
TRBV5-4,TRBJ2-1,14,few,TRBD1,CASSPGTVYNEQFF,TGTGCCAGCAGCCCAGGGACAGTTTACAATGAGCAGTTCTTC
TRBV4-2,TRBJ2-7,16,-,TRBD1,CASSRGGTGGGEEQYF,TGTGCCAGCAGCCGGGGAGGGACAGGGGGAGGGGAGGAGCAGTACTTC
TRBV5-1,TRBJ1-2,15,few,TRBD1,CASSSTTGGVYGYTF,TGCGCCAGCAGCTCAACGACAGGGGGCGTATATGGCTACACCTTC
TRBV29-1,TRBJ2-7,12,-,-,CSVYGEATKQYF,TGCAGCGTTTACGGAGAAGCTACGAAGCAGTACTTC
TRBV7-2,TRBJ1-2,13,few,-,CASSLDHGDGYTF,TGTGCCAGCAGCTTAGATCACGGGGATGGCTACACCTTC
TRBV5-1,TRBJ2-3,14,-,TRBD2,CASSSSGSGDTQYF,TGCGCCAGCAGCTCCAGCGGGAGTGGAGATACGCAGTATTTT
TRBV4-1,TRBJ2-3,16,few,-,CASSQERRGGTDTQYF,TGCGCCAGCAGCCAAGAACGGCGGGGTGGCACAGATACGCAGTATTTT
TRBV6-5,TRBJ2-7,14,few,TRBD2,CASSKAGGPYEQYF,TGTGCCAGCAGTAAAGCGGGAGGGCCCTACGAGCAGTACTTC
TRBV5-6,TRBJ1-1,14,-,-,CASSSQGWFTEAFF,TGTGCCAGCAGCTCACAGGGCTGGTTCACTGAAGCTTTCTTT
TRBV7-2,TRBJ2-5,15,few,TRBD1,CASSADRGRQETQYF,TGTGCCAGCAGCGCGGACAGGGGGCGACAAGAGACCCAGTACTTC
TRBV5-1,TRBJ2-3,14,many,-,CASSLDSRTDTQYF,TGCGCCAGCAGCCTCGACAGCCGCACAGATACGCAGTATTTT
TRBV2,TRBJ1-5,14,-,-,CASSGEVSNQPQHF,TGTGCCAGCAGTGGGGAGGTAAGCAATCAGCCCCAGCATTTT
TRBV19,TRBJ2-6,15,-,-,CASRAENSGANVLTF,TGTGCCAGTAGGGCCGAAAATTCTGGGGCCAACGTCCTGACTTTC
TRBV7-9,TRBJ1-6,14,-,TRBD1,CASSIAGGNSPLHF,TGTGCCAGCAGCATCGCAGGGGGAAATTCACCCCTCCACTTT
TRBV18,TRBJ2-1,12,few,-,CASSPVNNEQFF,TGTGCCAGCTCACCAGTCAACAATGAGCAGTTCTTC
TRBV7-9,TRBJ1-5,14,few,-,CASSSTSGEQPQHF,TGTGCCAGCAGCTCTACCTCGGGGGAACAGCCCCAGCATTTT
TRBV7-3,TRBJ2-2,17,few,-,CASSLTDRSSNTGELFF,TGTGCCAGCAGCTTAACGGACAGATCCTCGAACACCGGGGAGCTGTTTTTT
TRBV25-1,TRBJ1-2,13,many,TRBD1,CASSDYRGYGYTF,TGTGCCAGCAGTGATTACAGGGGGTATGGCTACACCTTC
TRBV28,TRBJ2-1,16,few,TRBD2,CASYERGGSSYNEQFF,TGTGCCAGTTACGAGCGGGGAGGGAGCTCCTACAATGAGCAGTTCTTC
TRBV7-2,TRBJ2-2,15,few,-,CASSLAQKYTGELFF,TGTGCCAGCAGCTTAGCGCAGAAATACACCGGGGAGCTGTTTTTT
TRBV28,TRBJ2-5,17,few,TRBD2,CASSSDGRGGLQETQYF,TGTGCCAGCAGTAGTGACGGGAGGGGGGGACTCCAAGAGACCCAGTACTTC
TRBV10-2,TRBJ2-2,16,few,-,CASSEPRGGRGGELFF,TGCGCCAGCAGTGAGCCCAGAGGTGGCCGGGGGGGGGAGCTGTTTTTT
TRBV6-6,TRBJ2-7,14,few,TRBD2,CASSSGGKTYEQYF,TGTGCCAGCTCCAGCGGGGGGAAGACCTACGAGCAGTACTTC
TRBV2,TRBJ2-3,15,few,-,CASKSEGTSTDTQYF,TGTGCCAGCAAAAGTGAGGGGACTAGCACAGATACGCAGTATTTT
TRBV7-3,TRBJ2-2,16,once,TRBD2,CASSSYGTSVSGELFF,TGTGCCAGCAGCTCCTACGGGACTAGCGTATCCGGGGAGCTGTTTTTT
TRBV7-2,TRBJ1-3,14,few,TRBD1,CASSLDPQGITIYF,TGTGCCAGCAGCTTAGACCCACAGGGGATTACCATATATTTT
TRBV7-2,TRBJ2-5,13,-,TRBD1,CASRQGAGETQYF,TGTGCCAGCAGGCAGGGGGCAGGGGAGACCCAGTACTTC
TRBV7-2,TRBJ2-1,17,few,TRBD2,CASSQPPGLAGRGFWFF,TGTGCCAGCAGCCAGCCCCCGGGACTAGCGGGAAGAGGATTTTGGTTCTTC
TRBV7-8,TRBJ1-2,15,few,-,CASSLDPERSGGYTF,TGTGCCAGCAGCTTAGACCCTGAAAGAAGCGGGGGCTACACCTTC
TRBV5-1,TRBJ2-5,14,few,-,CASSTGRGGETQYF,TGCGCCAGCAGCACGGGTAGGGGGGGAGAGACCCAGTACTTC
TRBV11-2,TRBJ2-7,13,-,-,CASSLAGNPRQYF,TGTGCCAGCAGCTTAGCGGGGAATCCCCGGCAGTACTTC
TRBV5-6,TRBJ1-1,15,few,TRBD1,CASSRRQGMNTEAFF,TGTGCCAGCAGCCGACGACAGGGGATGAACACTGAAGCTTTCTTT
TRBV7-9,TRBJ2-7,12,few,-,CASSPVSYEQYF,TGTGCCAGCAGCCCAGTCTCCTACGAGCAGTACTTC
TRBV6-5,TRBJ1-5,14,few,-,CASSYSSQGGPQHF,TGTGCCAGCAGTTACTCGTCCCAGGGAGGGCCCCAGCATTTT
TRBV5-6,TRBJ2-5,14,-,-,CASSRAGSIKTQYF,TGTGCCAGCAGCCGGGCAGGGTCGATAAAGACCCAGTACTTC
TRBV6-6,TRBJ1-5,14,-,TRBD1,CASSYGTVRQPQHF,TGTGCCAGCAGTTACGGGACAGTTCGTCAGCCCCAGCATTTT
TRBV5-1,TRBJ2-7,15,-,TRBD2,CASSLGREGYYEQYF,TGCGCCAGCAGCTTGGGGCGGGAGGGTTACTACGAGCAGTACTTC
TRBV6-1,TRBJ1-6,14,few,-,CASSEVGGRSPLHF,TGTGCCAGCAGTGAAGTCGGGGGTCGCTCACCCCTCCACTTT
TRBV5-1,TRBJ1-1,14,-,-,CASSPSITNTEAFF,TGCGCCAGCAGCCCTTCGATCACTAACACTGAAGCTTTCTTT
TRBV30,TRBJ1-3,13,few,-,CAGGILSGNTIYF,TGTGCCGGCGGGATTCTCTCTGGAAACACCATATATTTT
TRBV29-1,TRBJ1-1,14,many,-,CSVQPARGNTEAFF,TGCAGCGTCCAACCGGCCCGCGGGAACACTGAAGCTTTCTTT
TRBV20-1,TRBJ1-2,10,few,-,CSALQGGYTF,TGCAGTGCCCTACAGGGAGGCTACACCTTC
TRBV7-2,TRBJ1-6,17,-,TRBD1,CASSSGTGSYYNSPLHF,TGTGCCAGCAGCTCTGGGACAGGATCTTACTATAATTCACCCCTCCACTTT
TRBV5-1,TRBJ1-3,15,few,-,CASSFQGPSGNTIYF,TGCGCCAGCAGCTTTCAGGGGCCCTCTGGAAACACCATATATTTT
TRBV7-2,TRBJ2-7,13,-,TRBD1,CASSVGQGYEQYF,TGTGCCAGCAGCGTTGGACAGGGCTACGAGCAGTACTTC
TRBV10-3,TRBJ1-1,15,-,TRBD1,CAIRTGGAGNTEAFF,TGTGCCATCAGGACAGGGGGCGCGGGGAACACTGAAGCTTTCTTT
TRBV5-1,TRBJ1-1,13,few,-,CASGASMNTEAFF,TGCGCCAGCGGAGCGTCAATGAACACTGAAGCTTTCTTT
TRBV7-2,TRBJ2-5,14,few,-,CASSLQAGQETQYF,TGTGCCAGCAGCTTGCAGGCAGGGCAAGAGACCCAGTACTTC
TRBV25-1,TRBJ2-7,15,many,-,CASSALGGASYEQYF,TGTGCCAGCAGTGCCCTGGGGGGAGCCTCCTACGAGCAGTACTTC
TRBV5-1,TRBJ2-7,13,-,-,CASSLIRGYEQYF,TGCGCCAGCAGCTTGATCCGGGGATACGAGCAGTACTTC
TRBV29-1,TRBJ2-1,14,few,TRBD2,CSVEERLAGSEQFF,TGCAGCGTTGAAGAGAGACTAGCGGGGAGTGAGCAGTTCTTC
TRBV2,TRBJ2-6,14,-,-,CASFKEAGANVLTF,TGTGCCAGCTTTAAAGAGGCTGGGGCCAACGTCCTGACTTTC
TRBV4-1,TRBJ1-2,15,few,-,CASSQGRGIGDGYTF,TGCGCCAGCAGCCAAGGACGGGGGATTGGGGATGGCTACACCTTC
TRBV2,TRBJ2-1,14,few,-,CASSRKGRNNEQFF,TGTGCCAGCTCGAGAAAGGGGAGGAACAATGAGCAGTTCTTC
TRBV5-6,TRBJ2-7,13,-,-,CASSLRQSYEQYF,TGTGCCAGCAGCTTGAGACAGTCCTACGAGCAGTACTTC
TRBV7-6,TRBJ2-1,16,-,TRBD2,CASSPLAGGSYNEQFF,TGTGCCAGCAGCCCCTTAGCGGGGGGCTCCTACAATGAGCAGTTCTTC